What follows are 13 T cell receptor beta chains derived from one specimen sequenced in a study of T-cell memory formation after mild COVID-19. TCRdb reprocessed the 5' RACE reads via MiXCR and lists one record per CDR3 protein. Of about 540,000 distinct CDR3 sequences listed, around 20% were seen once; the top ten hold about an eighth. The specimen was PBMCs or a T cell subset sorted from them (not recorded which). The receptors stem from an adult woman who had mild COVID-19 (a few samples of this study predate the infection). Cell type and time point are not known.

The chain recombines TRBV7-9 with TRBJ1-1; D perhaps matches TRBD1 (5 bases). The CDR3 spans 14 residues. V shed 8 bases and J shed 4 bases, with 17 bases lying between them. Germline lookup yields CDR1 SEHNR and CDR2 FQNEAQ (reference sequence). The CDR3 coding sequence is TGTGCCAGCGGAAGGCAGGGAACGGTCACTGAAGCTTTCTTT. This codes for CASGRQGTVTEAFF.

This clonotype occurred many times. The CDR3 sequence is CASSSGTAAYEQYF. The DNA for the CDR3 is TGTGCCAGCAGTTCCGGGACAGCCGCCTACGAGCAGTACTTC. The rearrangement links TRBV12-3 or TRBV12-4 to TRBJ2-7, with TRBD1 matching 7 bases. The CDR3 is 14 residues long. Trimming removed 4 bases from V and 2 bases from J; junction bases left unmatched: 5.

V usage is TRBV6-5 and J usage is TRBJ2-2, with TRBD2 matching 9 bases. Unmatched junction bases numbered 3, after V lost 4 bases and J lost 6 bases. Germline V lookup: CDR1 MNHEY, CDR2 SVGAGI. CDR3 length: 14 residues. The CDR3 is CASSFGTSSGELFF. DNA for the CDR3: TGTGCCAGCAGTTTCGGGACTAGCTCCGGGGAGCTGTTTTTT.

This chain joins TRBV30 and TRBJ1-4, with a weak D call TRBD1 (5 bases). The CDR3 sequence is 15 residues long. Germline CDR1 is GTSNPN and CDR2 is SVGIG (reference sequence). Trimming left V 5 bases short and J 7 bases short, with 20 bases between. In nucleotides, the CDR3 is TGTGCCTGGGTGGGACGGACGAAGAAAGGTGAAAAACTGTTTTTT. It is translated as CAWVGRTKKGEKLFF.

There are many counts of this clonotype. The genes are TRBV5-1 and TRBJ2-7; 7 positions match TRBD1. CDR1 SGHRS and CDR2 YFSETQ come from the germline V gene. V lost 0 bases, J lost 2 bases, and 2 bases stayed unmatched. The CDR3 consists of 14 residues. CDR3 protein: CASSLEGGPYEQYF. In nucleotides, the CDR3 is TGCGCCAGCAGCTTGGAAGGGGGCCCCTACGAGCAGTACTTC. The full variable domain, completed using reference TRBV5-1 and TRBJ2-7, is KAGVTQTPRYLIKTRGQQVTLSCSPISGHRSVSWYQQTPGQGLQFLFEYFSETQRNKGNFPGRFSGRQFSNSRSEMNVSTLELGDSALYLCASSLEGGPYEQYFGPGTRLTVT.

This clonotype was seen just once. CDR3 residues: CASSLVAGTGCNEQFF. Written as DNA, the CDR3 is TGCGCCAGCAGCTTGGTAGCCGGGACAGGGTGCAATGAGCAGTTCTTC. The chain combines TRBV5-1 with TRBJ2-1, with 9 positions matching TRBD1. The length of the CDR3 is 16 residues. The germline gives CDR1 SGHRS, CDR2 YFSETQ. V lost 0 bases and J lost 6; bases outside the gene matches: 7.

This clonotype was detected a few times. CDR3: CASSLLAFDTGELFF. CDR3 in DNA: TGTGCCAGCAGCTTACTAGCCTTCGACACCGGGGAGCTGTTTTTT. The chain uses TRBV5-6 and TRBJ2-2, with TRBD2 as a possible D gene (6 bases). Germline V lookup: CDR1 SGHDT, CDR2 YYEEEE. CDR3 length: 15 amino acids. V lost 2 bases and J lost 3, with 11 bases in between.

This chain connects TRBV4-3 to TRBJ2-1; 8 nucleotides align to TRBD2. This CDR3 has 15 residues. CDR1 LGHNA and CDR2 YSLEER come from the germline V gene. The J segment lost 6 bases and the V segment lost 0 bases, leaving 4 bases of the junction unmatched. CDR3 DNA: TGCGCCAGCAGCCAAGAAATGGGGACTAGCAATGAGCAGTTCTTC. Protein: CASSQEMGTSNEQFF.

This clonotype occurred a few times. The chain recombines TRBV21-1 with TRBJ2-1; TRBD2 is the table's D call and was not checked against the DNA. TRBV21-1 counts as a pseudogene. This CDR3 comprises 14 residues. CDR3 nucleotide sequence: TGTGCCAGCAGCAAAGGAGTCCAGTTCCATGAGCAGTTCTTC. Its translation: CASSKGVQFHEQFF.

The sample holds a few counts of this clonotype. J is TRBJ2-5 and V is TRBV30, with D unclear. V gave up 2 bases and J gave up 4 bases, with 5 bases separating them. The CDR3 totals 11 residues. Germline V lookup: CDR1 GTSNPN, CDR2 SVGIG (reference sequence). CDR3 sequence: CAWSRGETQYF. CDR3 coding DNA: TGTGCCTGGAGTCGCGGAGAGACCCAGTACTTC.

This clonotype was observed a handful of times. The V and J genes are TRBV30 and TRBJ2-2; D possibly corresponds to TRBD1 (6 bases). Trimming removed 3 bases at V and 4 bases at J, with 12 bases between. Germline-derived CDR1 and CDR2 are GTSNPN and SVGIG (reference sequence). This CDR3 spans 14 amino acids. In nucleotides, the CDR3 is TGTGCCTGGAGCCTGGGGGCCGGCACCGGGGAGCTGTTTTTT. As protein: CAWSLGAGTGELFF.

This chain connects TRBV12-3 or TRBV12-4 to TRBJ1-1; D is ambiguous. This CDR3 is 12 amino acids long. V dropped 6 bases and J dropped 9 bases, with 14 bases sitting between them. In DNA, the CDR3 is TGTGCCAGCAGCCCCGGGTTGACCCAAGCTTTCTTT. The encoded protein is CASSPGLTQAFF.

The CDR3 loop is CASSSPRDYPKVDTQYF. The CDR3 DNA sequence: TGTGCCAGCAGCTCCCCGAGGGACTACCCCAAGGTTGATACGCAGTATTTT. The chain couples TRBV7-9 to TRBJ2-3, with 7 bases matching TRBD2. The CDR3 covers 17 residues. The J segment lost 6 bases and the V segment lost 4 bases, leaving 16 bases of the junction unmatched. The V gene's germline CDR1 is SEHNR and CDR2 FQNEAQ (reference sequence).